This entry is about one TCR beta chain. Its antigen is as yet unknown. This specimen comes from a study of T cell responses to AZD1222 COVID-19 vaccine. The analysis combined second doses at about 4 or about 12 weeks. The study, taken as a whole, reports: Seropositive AZD1222 recipients at baseline numbered only 6 or 7. Spike-specific TCRs gained breadth and depth after people received two AZD1222 doses.

Produced via immunoSEQ multiplex PCR; TCRdb's table is partial and in-frame only. Of fewer than 70,000 clones listed, approximately 89% were seen once; the top ten hold 5% to 6.5%. Trimming took 1 base from V and 1 from J, leaving 17 bases between them. This CDR3 spans 17 amino acids. The germline V gene has CDR1 SGHNT and CDR2 YYREEE (reference sequence). This material consisted of peripheral blood, taken 28 days after the second AZD1222 dose. The origin of this receptor is an adult who received the AZD1222 COVID-19 vaccine. The chain is built from TRBV5-4 and TRBJ1-1; the D gene is possibly TRBD1 (5 bases). The CDR3 nucleotides read TGTGCCAGCAGCTTGCGGGCGGGGGGAAGAGCGAACACTGAAGCTTTCTTT. Encoded protein: CASSLRAGGRANTEAFF.